The clone carrying this T cell receptor (beta chain) was counted many times. Its antigen remains unknown. These data belong to a study of blood T cells in healthy people across ages. Study-level points and caveats: Compared with aged donors, long-lived donors showed fewer expanded clones, suggesting selection.

The CDR3 has 14 residues. V shed 6 bases and J shed 4 bases, with 15 bases lying between them. The germline CDR1 and CDR2 sequences are MNHNY and SVGAGI (reference sequence). A second roughly 7 to 11 cycle PCR used barcoded and J-beta primers. From the 5' RACE reads, TCRdb called clonotypes with MiXCR, one entry per CDR3 protein. The data show 900,000 to 950,000 distinct CDR3 sequences, almost 30% seen once. In addition, the sample was reused for a study of T cells of mothers and their children.

The sequencing sample was made of blood. The chain joins TRBV6-6 to TRBJ1-2, with D perhaps TRBD1 (5 bases). This sequence originates from a woman in her thirties or forties in good health. The CDR3 DNA reads as TGTGCCAGCAGACCGGATACAGGTCCCTATGGCTACACCTTC. This codes for CASRPDTGPYGYTF.